The 25 T cell receptor beta chains reported below all come from one sample, sequenced in a study of siplizumab effects on memory and regulatory T cells (dated by TCRdb to the late 2010s). The library was produced with the immunoSEQ multiplex PCR assay. TCRdb retrieved this table from immuneACCESS and kept in-frame rearrangements only. Not all clones are present; in checked studies, unresolved V genes account for under half, and no reason is known for the remainder. In this sample the table shows fewer than 60,000 clones, about 94% of which occur a single time. The top ten clones comprise 15% to 20% of the sample. Specimen: CD8+ T cells sorted from blood. These receptors were obtained from a human donor in good health.

This clone came up once. V gene TRBV5-1 combines with J gene TRBJ2-7; D remains unclear. The V gene lost 4 bases and the J gene lost 2 bases, with 10 bases spanning the gap. The CDR3 runs 13 residues. The germline V gene encodes CDR1 SGHRS and CDR2 YFSETQ. The CDR3 loop reads CASSPTVPYEQYF. CDR3 nucleotides: TGCGCCAGCAGCCCAACGGTGCCCTACGAGCAGTACTTC.

This sequence joins TRBV27 and TRBJ2-3, with 9 bases identical to TRBD2. Per the germline V gene, CDR1 is MNHEY and CDR2 is SMNVEV (reference sequence). The V segment lost 3 bases and the J segment 2 bases; nucleotides outside the gene matches: 6. The CDR3 has 16 amino acids. This CDR3 reads CASSLVAGVNTDTQYF. The CDR3 DNA is TGTGCCAGCAGTTTGGTAGCGGGAGTGAACACAGATACGCAGTATTTT.

In DNA, the CDR3 is TGCGCCAGCAGGGAGACAGGGATAAGCACAGATACGCAGTATTTT. It codes for CASRETGISTDTQYF. The J gene is TRBJ2-3, the V gene TRBV10-1, with 7 nucleotides matching TRBD1. CDR3 length: 15 residues. The germline CDR1 and CDR2 sequences are WNHNN and SYGVQD (reference sequence). Trimming at V came to 6 bases and at J to 0 bases, leaving 6 bases not matched to a gene.

This clone is large by share. The chain has TRBV7-7 and TRBJ1-1; 10 nucleotides line up with TRBD1. Germline loops: CDR1 SSHAT, CDR2 FNYEAQ (reference sequence). The CDR3 contains 17 residues. V shed 5 bases, J shed 2 bases, and the junction held 11 bases outside the gene matches. The CDR3 sequence is CASSPYLGTGANTEAFF. The DNA of the CDR3 is TGTGCCAGCAGCCCCTACCTCGGGACAGGGGCAAACACTGAAGCTTTCTTT.

The rearrangement joins TRBV30 to TRBJ2-7, with unresolved D. Germline V lookup: CDR1 GTSNPN, CDR2 SVGIG (reference sequence). The V and J ends lost 1 base and 4 bases respectively, with 8 bases between them. CDR3 length: 12 amino acids. The DNA of the CDR3 is TGTGCCTGGAGTGCCCCTTGGTACGAGCAGTACTTC. Translating gives CAWSAPWYEQYF.

This clone has only one observation. The rearrangement joins TRBV5-1 to TRBJ2-6; D remains ambiguous. Germline loops: CDR1 SGHRS, CDR2 YFSETQ. V was pared by 4 bases and J by 0 bases, with 2 bases between. The CDR3 runs 13 residues. CDR3 in DNA: TGCGCCAGCAGCGTCTCTGGGGCCAACGTCCTGACTTTC. Protein sequence: CASSVSGANVLTF.

The chain couples TRBV9 to TRBJ2-3, with 9 bases that match TRBD1. Trimming at V came to 3 bases and at J to 3 bases, leaving 5 bases not matched to a gene. This CDR3 is built from 15 residues. Germline V gives CDR1 SGDLS, CDR2 YYNGEE. DNA of the CDR3: TGTGCCAGCAGCGGGGACAGGGTTAGTACAGATACGCAGTATTTT. Amino acid sequence: CASSGDRVSTDTQYF.

As DNA, the CDR3 is TGTGCCACAGGGGAGGGGCCGAACACTGAAGCTTTCTTT. This translates into CATGEGPNTEAFF. This chain uses TRBV19 with TRBJ1-1, with D maybe TRBD1 (6 bases). Germline V gene lookup returns CDR1 LNHDA and CDR2 SQIVND (reference sequence). V shed 10 bases and J shed 1 base, with 13 bases lying between them. This CDR3 comprises 13 residues.

The chain uses TRBV6-1 and TRBJ2-7; 7 bases line up with TRBD2. The J segment lost 5 bases and the V segment lost 0 bases, leaving 4 bases of the junction unmatched. Germline CDR1 MNHNS, CDR2 SASEGT. The CDR3 loop spans 14 amino acids. The CDR3 coding sequence is TGTGCCAGCAGTGAAGCGGGAGGGATCGACGAGCAGTACTTC. Translating gives CASSEAGGIDEQYF.

The CDR3 DNA is TGTGCCAGCAGTTGGGGGAGGGGCTATGGCTACACCTTC. Translation: CASSWGRGYGYTF. This chain joins TRBV27 and TRBJ1-2; tentative D call: TRBD1 (5 bases). V gave up 4 bases and J gave up 4 bases, with 10 bases separating them. The germline gives CDR1 MNHEY, CDR2 SMNVEV (reference sequence). The CDR3 runs 13 residues.

V and J are TRBV27 and TRBJ1-1; D is unresolved. The CDR3 totals 15 residues. Germline V gene data show CDR1 as MNHEY and CDR2 as SMNVEV (reference sequence). The germline V and J ends were trimmed by 5 bases and 3 bases, with 16 bases remaining between them. The CDR3 DNA sequence: TGTGCCAGCAGTCCATGGCCCCAGTTTGACACTGAAGCTTTCTTT. This gives the protein CASSPWPQFDTEAFF.

This chain uses TRBV5-1 with TRBJ2-2, with D uncertain. This CDR3 is 12 amino acids long. Trimming removed 2 bases from V and 2 bases from J, with 1 base in between. Germline assignment: CDR1 SGHRS and CDR2 YFSETQ. DNA of the CDR3: TGCGCCAGCAGCTTAAACACCGGGGAGCTGTTTTTT. Translating it yields CASSLNTGELFF.

The chain uses TRBV9 and TRBJ2-1; tentative D call: TRBD1 (5 bases). Germline loops: CDR1 SGDLS, CDR2 YYNGEE. The CDR3 runs to 14 residues. The V end lost 4 bases, the J end lost 9 bases, and 17 bases lay between the germline ends. CDR3 nucleotide sequence: TGTGCCAGCAGCCCAAATCCGACAGTGGGTGAGCAGTTCTTC. It is translated as CASSPNPTVGEQFF.

V usage is TRBV23-1 and J usage is TRBJ2-6; D perhaps matches TRBD2 (5 bases). TRBV23-1 is an open reading frame, and its role is uncertain. V shed 4 bases and J shed 0 bases, with 19 bases lying between them. The CDR3 is 19 residues long. CDR3 residues: CASSPRRRNTYSGANVLTF. As DNA, the CDR3 is TGCGCCAGCAGTCCCAGGAGGCGGAACACTTACTCTGGGGCCAACGTCCTGACTTTC.

This chain joins TRBV28 and TRBJ1-1; D is undetermined. With 3 bases removed from V and 4 bases from J, the gap between germline ends came to 12 bases. The CDR3 is 14 amino acids. Germline CDR1 reads MDHEN; CDR2 reads SYDVKM. The CDR3 nucleotides are TGTGCCAGCAGTTTTGGGGATTTGGGCACTGAAGCTTTCTTT. This sequence encodes CASSFGDLGTEAFF.

J is TRBJ2-7 and V is TRBV7-8; no clear D gene. The length of the CDR3 is 11 residues. Deletions cut 3 bases from V and 5 bases from J, with 5 bases between. The germline CDR1 and CDR2 sequences are SGHVS and FQNEAQ. The CDR3 spells CASSFGNEQYF. The CDR3 coding sequence is TGTGCCAGCAGCTTTGGAAACGAGCAGTACTTC.

The V and J genes are TRBV7-9 and TRBJ2-3, with unresolved D. V lost 8 bases and J lost 4, with 16 bases in between. From germline, CDR1 is SEHNR and CDR2 FQNEAQ (reference sequence). CDR3 size: 14 residues. The CDR3 coding sequence is TGTGCCAGCGCTTACTCAGTGGTTTCAGATACGCAGTATTTT. It yields the protein CASAYSVVSDTQYF.

The J gene is TRBJ2-1, the V gene TRBV29-1, with D possibly TRBD2 on 6 matching bases. This CDR3 has 14 residues. Germline CDR1 and CDR2: SQVTM and ANQGSEA. V was shortened by 2 bases and J by 9 bases, with 17 bases between the two germline ends. The CDR3 DNA reads as TGCAGCGTTGAATGGAGGGAGAGTTCGCCTGAGCAGTTCTTC. Translated: CSVEWRESSPEQFF.

The rearrangement links TRBV6-1 to TRBJ2-7, with D unclear. Trimming stripped 1 base from V and 2 bases from J, with 6 bases between. CDR3 length equals 13 residues. Germline V gene lookup returns CDR1 MNHNS and CDR2 SASEGT. CDR3 DNA sequence: TGTGCCAGCAGTGAAGGATTTCCCTACGAGCAGTACTTC. Protein sequence: CASSEGFPYEQYF.

V and J are TRBV19 and TRBJ1-2; D is perhaps TRBD1 (5 bases). This CDR3 has 13 residues. Trimming took 5 bases from V and 5 from J, leaving 12 bases between them. CDR1 is LNHDA and CDR2 is SQIVND in the germline V gene (reference sequence). DNA of the CDR3: TGTGCCAGTAGTCAGTTAGGGGTTTATGGCTACACCTTC. This gives the protein CASSQLGVYGYTF.

The chain combines TRBV19 with TRBJ1-1, with 7 bases matching TRBD1. The germline V gene has CDR1 LNHDA and CDR2 SQIVND (reference sequence). V shed 3 bases and J 2 bases; nucleotides not matched to a gene: 3. This CDR3 comprises 14 residues. The CDR3 spells CASSMGQTNTEAFF. The DNA for the CDR3 is TGTGCCAGTAGTATGGGACAGACAAACACTGAAGCTTTCTTT.

The chain combines TRBV27 with TRBJ2-7; 12 bases agree with TRBD2. The V and J ends lost 5 bases and 5 bases, in that order; junction bases with no gene match: 4. CDR3 length: 14 residues. Germline values: CDR1 MNHEY, CDR2 SMNVEV (reference sequence). The chain's CDR3 is CASSRASGRDEQYF. The DNA of the CDR3 is TGTGCCAGCAGTCGCGCTAGCGGGAGGGACGAGCAGTACTTC.

V and J are TRBV5-6 and TRBJ2-1, with TRBD1 matching 8 bases. The CDR3 sequence is 14 residues long. Per germline, CDR1 SGHDT and CDR2 YYEEEE. J gave up 6 bases and V 0 bases, and 2 bases lay outside the gene matches. CDR3 amino acids: CASSLGTGINEQFF. DNA of the CDR3: TGTGCCAGCAGCTTGGGGACAGGGATCAATGAGCAGTTCTTC.

The rearrangement joins TRBV27 to TRBJ2-5; the D is unclear. This CDR3 region has 13 residues. V was cut by 6 bases and J by 2 bases, with 10 bases left in between. CDR1 and CDR2 (germline): MNHEY, SMNVEV (reference sequence). This chain's CDR3 is CASSYRGQETQYF. The CDR3, as DNA: TGTGCCAGCAGCTATCGAGGACAAGAGACCCAGTACTTC.

The genes are TRBV7-8 and TRBJ2-1, with 15 positions matching TRBD2. V lost 4 bases to trimming and J lost 10 bases; unmatched junction nucleotides: 5. From germline, CDR1 is SGHVS and CDR2 FQNEAQ. The CDR3 length is 15 residues. The CDR3 loop is CASSSGLAGGYEQFF. The CDR3 nucleotides read TGTGCCAGCAGCTCAGGACTAGCGGGAGGGTACGAGCAGTTCTTC.